The 7 T cell receptor beta chains listed next were all sequenced from one sample in a study of human T cells and chemical hapten exposure. TCRdb ran MiXCR on the RACE reads and lists one entry per CDR3 protein. The data show some 340,000 distinct CDR3 sequences, around 7% seen once. Noted time point: patch test 1, 2 weeks after DPC sensitization. The treatment here: therapeutic diphenylcyclopropenone sensitization with weekly scalp DPC. The specimen was whole blood, collected in connection with sensitization to the hapten diphenylcyclopropenone (DPC). These receptor sequences come from a woman under 30 with alopecia areata. Some clones in this sample may be carry-over from other donors' samples.

The genes are TRBV20-1 and TRBJ2-2; D gene unclear. The V end was cut by 0 bases, the J end by 0 bases, with 8 bases between. Germline lookup yields CDR1 DFQATT and CDR2 SNEGSKA (reference sequence). The length of the CDR3 is 15 residues. CDR3 nucleotide sequence: TGCAGTGCTAGAGAAGGTTTTTCGAACACCGGGGAGCTGTTTTTT. Encoded protein: CSAREGFSNTGELFF.

The rearrangement uses TRBV5-6 and TRBJ2-7; TRBD2 matches at 9 bases. The CDR3 totals 14 residues. From germline, CDR1 is SGHDT and CDR2 YYEEEE. J gave up 2 bases and V 4 bases, and 4 bases lay outside the gene matches. For the CDR3, the DNA is TGTGCCAGCAGCCTGCCTAGCGGGGCCTACGAGCAGTACTTC. Translated: CASSLPSGAYEQYF.

This clonotype showed up just a few times. The gene calls are TRBV29-1 and TRBJ1-1, with D unresolved. Germline loops: CDR1 SQVTM, CDR2 ANQGSEA. Between the trimmed V and J ends, which lost 4 bases and 6 bases, there was a span of 18 bases. The length of the CDR3 is 14 residues. CDR3 in amino acids: CSVVGLRTDAEAFF. The CDR3 bases are TGCAGCGTTGTCGGCCTCAGAACTGACGCTGAAGCTTTCTTT.

This clonotype was counted only a few times. The chain combines TRBV7-2 with TRBJ1-1; no reliable D call. The V and J ends lost 4 bases and 7 bases respectively, with 10 bases between them. The germline V gene encodes CDR1 SGHTA and CDR2 FQGNSA. The CDR3 covers 12 residues. For the CDR3, the DNA is TGTGCCAGCAGCTCCCTTGTAGGTGAAGCTTTCTTT. Its protein product is CASSSLVGEAFF.

This clonotype was counted ten times or more. The chain combines TRBV4-3 with TRBJ2-3; D remains unclear. Germline V gene data show CDR1 as LGHNA and CDR2 as YSLEER. Trimming shortened V by 1 base and J by 1 base, and 9 bases separated the two germline ends. The CDR3 spans 15 residues. CDR3 loop: CASSQGRQGTDTQYF. The CDR3 nucleotides read TGCGCCAGCAGCCAAGGTCGCCAGGGCACAGATACGCAGTATTTT.

This clonotype was observed many times. This chain uses TRBV12-3 or TRBV12-4 with TRBJ2-3; the match to TRBD2 covers 7 bases. This CDR3 comprises 15 residues. J was trimmed by 2 bases and V by 5 bases; bases with no gene match: 7. The CDR3 here is CASSRGGTHTDTQYF. The CDR3 DNA sequence: TGTGCCAGCAGTCGCGGGGGAACGCACACAGATACGCAGTATTTT.

This clonotype was recorded a few times. The chain links TRBV9 to TRBJ2-6; D uncertain. CDR1 and CDR2 from the germline V gene are SGDLS and YYNGEE. V was clipped by 4 bases and J by 0 bases, with 14 bases between them. This CDR3 is built from 17 residues. The CDR3 protein is CASSPRPAPSGANVLTF. DNA of the CDR3: TGTGCCAGCAGCCCACGGCCAGCTCCCTCTGGGGCCAACGTCCTGACTTTC.